This TCR beta chain derives from a study of blood T cell repertoires in COVID-19. Across the study: T cells, B-cell-depleted T cells, or PBMCs supplied cDNA or gDNA.

Assay: immunoSEQ multiplex PCR; the TCRdb copy retains only in-frame clones and omits some. The sample lists around 170,000 clones, 80% to 90% occurring once. The origin of this receptor is a man between 18 and 29 years old who had recovered from COVID-19. Input material: peripheral blood.

CDR3 sequence reads: CASSESRRTEAFF. CDR3 nucleotides: TGTGCCAGCAGTGAAAGTCGTCGGACTGAAGCTTTCTTT. The V call is TRBV2, the J call TRBJ1-1; D is unclear. The CDR3 runs 13 residues. The V and J ends lost 2 bases and 5 bases respectively, with 9 bases between them. Germline CDR1 reads SNHLY; CDR2 reads FYNNEI. The variable domain in full, with the rest retrieved from reference TRBV2 and TRBJ1-1, is EPEVTQTPSHQVTQMGQEVILRCVPISNHLYFYWYRQILGQKVEFLVSFYNNEISEKSEIFDDQFSVERPDGSNFTLKIRSTKLEDSAMYFCASSESRRTEAFFGQGTRLTVV.